This T cell receptor beta chain was sequenced during a study of long-term antiretroviral therapy in people with HIV. Per germline, CDR1 WSHSY and CDR2 SAAADI. Losses at the gene ends were 6 bases for V and 3 bases for J; bases not matched to a gene: 0. The CDR3 contains 13 residues. The cryopreserved samples used held roughly 0.85-10 million PBMC prior to extraction of DNA. The authors ran the immunoSEQ assay, v3.0, at survey level. The repertoire was sequenced with immunoSEQ multiplex PCR; TCRdb's copy has only in-frame clones and lacks some. The sample lists about 14,000 clones, roughly 88% occurring once.

This chain joins TRBV10-2 and TRBJ2-3; 10 bases fit TRBD2. The source was unsorted PBMCs, collected 6.2 years after starting antiretroviral therapy. The TCR originated in a middle-aged man with HIV. CDR3 sequence (DNA): TGCGCCAGCAGGACTAGCGGGACAGATACGCAGTATTTT. This gives the protein CASRTSGTDTQYF.